This T cell receptor beta chain stems from a study of PD-1 blockade in mismatch repair-deficient tumors. Germline loops: CDR1 LGHNA, CDR2 YSLEER. CDR3 length: 16 residues. J lost 3 bases, V lost 1 base, and 7 bases had no gene match. Sequencing used immunoSEQ multiplex PCR; TCRdb keeps in-frame clones, though not all of them. The table shows 35,000 to 40,000 clones, with around 79% occurring only once. This clone was seen only once. The TCR comes from an adult with mismatch repair-deficient cancer. Sequences were derived from peripheral blood, sampled 4 weeks after starting pembrolizumab. The genes are TRBV4-3 and TRBJ1-1; 8 nucleotides match TRBD1. CDR3 sequence reads: CASSQVYRGIDTEAFF. CDR3 sequence (DNA): TGCGCCAGCAGCCAAGTATACAGGGGGATAGACACTGAAGCTTTCTTT.